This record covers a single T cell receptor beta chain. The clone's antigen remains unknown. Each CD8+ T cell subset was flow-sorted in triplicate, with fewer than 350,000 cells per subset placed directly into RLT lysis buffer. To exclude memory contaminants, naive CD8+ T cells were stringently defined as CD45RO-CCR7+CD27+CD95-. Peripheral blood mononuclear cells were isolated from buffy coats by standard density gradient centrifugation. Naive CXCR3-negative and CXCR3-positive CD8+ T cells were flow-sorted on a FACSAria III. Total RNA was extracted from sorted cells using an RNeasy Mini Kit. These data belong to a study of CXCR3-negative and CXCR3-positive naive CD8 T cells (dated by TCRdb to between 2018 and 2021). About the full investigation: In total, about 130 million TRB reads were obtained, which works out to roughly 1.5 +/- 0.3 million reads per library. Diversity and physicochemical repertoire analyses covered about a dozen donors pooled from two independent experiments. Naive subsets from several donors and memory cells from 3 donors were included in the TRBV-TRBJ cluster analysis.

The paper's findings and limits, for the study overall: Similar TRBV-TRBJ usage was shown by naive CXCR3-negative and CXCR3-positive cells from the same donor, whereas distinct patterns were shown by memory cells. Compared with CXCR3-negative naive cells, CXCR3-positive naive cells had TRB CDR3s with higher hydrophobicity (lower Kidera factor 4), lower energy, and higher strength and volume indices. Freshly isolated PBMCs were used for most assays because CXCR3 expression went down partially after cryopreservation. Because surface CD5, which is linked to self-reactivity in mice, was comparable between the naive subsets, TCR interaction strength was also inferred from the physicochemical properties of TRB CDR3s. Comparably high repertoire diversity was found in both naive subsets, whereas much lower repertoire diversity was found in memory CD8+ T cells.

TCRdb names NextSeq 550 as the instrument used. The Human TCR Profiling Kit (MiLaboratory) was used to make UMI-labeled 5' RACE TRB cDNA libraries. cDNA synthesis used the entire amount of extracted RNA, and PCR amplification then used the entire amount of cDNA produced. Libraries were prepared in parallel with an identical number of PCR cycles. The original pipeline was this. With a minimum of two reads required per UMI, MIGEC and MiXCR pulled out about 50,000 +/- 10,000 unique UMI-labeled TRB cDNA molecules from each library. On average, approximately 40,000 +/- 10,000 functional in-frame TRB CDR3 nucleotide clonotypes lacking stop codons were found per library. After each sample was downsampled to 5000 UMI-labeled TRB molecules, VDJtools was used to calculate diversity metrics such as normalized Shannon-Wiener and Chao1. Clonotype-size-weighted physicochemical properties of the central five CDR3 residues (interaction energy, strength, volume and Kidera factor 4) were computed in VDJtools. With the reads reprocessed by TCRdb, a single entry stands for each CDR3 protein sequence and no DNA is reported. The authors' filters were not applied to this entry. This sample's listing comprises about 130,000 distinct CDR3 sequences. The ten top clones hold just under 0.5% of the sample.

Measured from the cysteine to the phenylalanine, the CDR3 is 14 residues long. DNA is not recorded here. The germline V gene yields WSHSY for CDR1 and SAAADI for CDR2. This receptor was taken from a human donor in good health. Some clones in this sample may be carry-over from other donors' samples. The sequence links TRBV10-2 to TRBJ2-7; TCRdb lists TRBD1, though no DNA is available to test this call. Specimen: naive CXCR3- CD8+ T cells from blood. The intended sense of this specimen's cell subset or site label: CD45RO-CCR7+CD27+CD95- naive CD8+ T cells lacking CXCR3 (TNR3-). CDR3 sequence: CASIGGQGDYEQYF.